This T cell receptor beta chain stems from a study of blood T cell repertoires in COVID-19 (dated by TCRdb to 2020 to 2021). Context from the whole study: Samples from collaborators originated in the United States, Italy and Spain and spanned both the acute and convalescent phases of COVID-19. The samples were drawn from two sources: the first 160 participants of the ongoing ImmuneRACE study, and approximately 1,300 subjects contributed by 6 global collaborators. Deeply sampled blood TCRbeta repertoires from subjects exposed to, actively infected with, or recovered from COVID-19 were included in the dataset. Nearly every sample came with metadata listing a de-identified subject ID, COVID-19 status, age in years and sex. Where available, HLA class I and class II types were taken from metadata supplied by the sample provider and were not determined by assay-based typing. A freely available public database, intended as a resource for researchers studying the immune response to SARS-CoV-2, is where the repertoires were released. The prospective study material was composed of cDNA or gDNA derived from T cells, B-cell-depleted T cells, or PBMCs.

The germline V gene provides CDR1 SGHRS and CDR2 YFSETQ. Trimming removed 3 bases from V and 2 bases from J, leaving 8 bases between the germline ends. The CDR3 runs 13 amino acids, cysteine and phenylalanine included. Only CDR3 DNA remains: 39 bases, in frame from the first base. A word on this clone: Its antigen remains unidentified. Base qualities are missing; no much larger clone stands one base away.

Points the paper makes about the study in general: Clinical and demographic metadata were provided uncurated, with the amount varying by source and participant.

Each collaborating institution followed its own protocols to collect whole blood in K2EDTA tubes. For TCRbeta analysis, collaborators shipped samples in one of three forms: frozen whole blood, isolated PBMCs, or DNA extracted from either of those sample types. The immunoSEQ Assay, a bias-controlled multiplex PCR, was used to amplify TCRbeta CDR3 regions from genomic DNA. As for the original processing: Nucleated cell counts per sample were estimated from amplification of reference gene primers within the assay. To quantify the absolute abundance of each unique TCRbeta CDR3 rearrangement, sequence reads were collapsed and filtered. For each sample, productive Simpson clonality was calculated by taking the square root of Simpson's diversity index across productive rearrangements. The immuneACCESS repertoire file appears here via TCRdb, limited to in-frame rearrangements. These files lack a portion of the clones; in checked studies, under half of the deficit traces to unresolved V genes, and the cause of the others is not known. V and J calls plus clone size are reproduced from that table; the DNA served to infer D and trimming. Across this sample there are around 620,000 clones, with about nine tenths seen only once. The ten largest clones add up to roughly 0.25% of the sample.

The chain joins TRBV5-1 to TRBJ2-5; no D gene call is confident. The sequencing sample was made of peripheral blood. The receptor's source is a woman aged 18-30 years with acute or convalescent COVID-19. For the CDR3, the sequence is CASSYLRQETQYF. The DNA sequence is as follows: TGCGCCAGCAGCTACTTACGTCAAGAGACCCAGTACTTC. Outside the CDR3, residues come from the reference TRBV5-1 and TRBJ2-5 proteins, so the full variable domain is: KAGVTQTPRYLIKTRGQQVTLSCSPISGHRSVSWYQQTPGQGLQFLFEYFSETQRNKGNFPGRFSGRQFSNSRSEMNVSTLELGDSALYLCASSYLRQETQYFGPGTRLLVL.